The 23 T cell receptor beta chains below come from one sample, sequenced in a study of blood T cells in healthy people across ages (dated by TCRdb to 2014 to 2015). Libraries were built with 5' RACE. Sequencing was carried out with an Illumina HiSeq 2500. A second PCR of 7 to 11 cycles was run with a J-beta primer mix and a sample-barcoded 5' primer. TCRdb passed the public sequencing reads through fastp at Q25 and MiXCR, retaining productive beta sequences. Every CDR3 protein is listed once, alongside the most common genes and DNA of its rows. Here the sample has hundreds of thousands of distinct CDR3 sequences; roughly 35% occur a single time. Jointly, the top ten make up under 15% of the sample. Sequencing input: blood. The source is a man in his late teens or twenties in good health.

The V call is TRBV10-3, the J call TRBJ1-1, with D maybe TRBD1 (5 bases). V was clipped by 4 bases and J by 1 base, with 10 bases between them. CDR3 length: 14 amino acids. Germline V gene sequence: CDR1 ENHRY, CDR2 SYGVKD. CDR3 region: CAISVGGTNTEAFF. In DNA form, the CDR3 reads TGTGCCATCAGTGTTGGGGGGACGAACACTGAAGCTTTCTTT.

This clonotype has more than one count but fewer than ten. The chain links TRBV27 to TRBJ1-4, with no clear D. The germline CDR1 and CDR2 sequences are MNHEY and SMNVEV (reference sequence). This CDR3 is 15 amino acids long. V was trimmed by 0 bases and J by 7 bases, leaving 12 bases between them. The DNA of the CDR3 is TGTGCCAGCAGTTTATCGGAAGTGACGAGTGAAAAACTGTTTTTT. Amino acid sequence: CASSLSEVTSEKLFF.

The chain joins TRBV20-1 to TRBJ1-5; D gene uncertain. This CDR3 comprises 13 residues. CDR1 is DFQATT, CDR2 SNEGSKA, per germline (reference sequence). V was cut by 1 base and J by 3 bases, with 7 bases left in between. The CDR3 bases are TGCAGTGCTAGAGGGACCGACAATCAGCCCCAGCATTTT. The encoded protein is CSARGTDNQPQHF.

The chain combines TRBV4-2 with TRBJ2-1; D is tentatively TRBD1 or TRBD2 (6 bases each). Looked up from germline, CDR1 is LGHNA and CDR2 is YNFKEQ. V dropped 0 bases and J dropped 7 bases, with 16 bases sitting between them. The CDR3 length is 16 residues. The CDR3 DNA is TGTGCCAGCAGCCAAGAATCGGGGGCCTCGAGGAATGAGCAGTTCTTC. It codes for CASSQESGASRNEQFF.

This sequence joins TRBV6-2 or TRBV6-3 and TRBJ2-7; D is undetermined. Trimming took 4 bases from V and 2 from J, leaving 9 bases between them. This CDR3 region has 13 residues. In germline, CDR1 is MNHEY, CDR2 SVGEGT. This chain's CDR3 is CASSSNRPYEQYF. Here the CDR3 DNA reads TGTGCCAGCAGTTCCAACCGTCCCTACGAGCAGTACTTC.

The sample holds a few counts of this clonotype. The chain uses TRBV10-3 and TRBJ2-7; unclear D gene. CDR1 is ENHRY and CDR2 is SYGVKD in the germline V gene. V gave up 2 bases and J gave up 2 bases, with 7 bases separating them. The CDR3 has 13 amino acids. CDR3: CAISETETYEQYF. In DNA form, the CDR3 reads TGTGCCATCAGTGAGACAGAAACCTACGAGCAGTACTTC.

This clonotype was counted a few times. One base away lies a much larger clone, so this may be a sequencing read error. This rearrangement joins TRBV20-1 to TRBJ1-1; 11 bases align to TRBD1. In germline, CDR1 is DFQATT, CDR2 SNEGSKA (reference sequence). The CDR3 totals 13 residues. Trimming removed 6 bases from V and 1 base from J; junction bases left unmatched: 1. In DNA, the CDR3 is TGCAGTGCGGACAGGGGGCCGAACACTGAAGCTTTCTTT. The encoded protein is CSADRGPNTEAFF.

The chain combines TRBV20-1 with TRBJ2-7; maybe TRBD2 (6 bases). This CDR3 is built from 14 residues. CDR1 is DFQATT, CDR2 SNEGSKA, per germline (reference sequence). With 1 base removed from V and 3 bases from J, the gap between germline ends came to 13 bases. CDR3 in amino acids: CSARGGTGVYEQYF. CDR3 in DNA: TGCAGTGCTAGAGGGGGGACGGGAGTCTACGAGCAGTACTTC.

The chain uses TRBV14 and TRBJ2-1; no firm D call. Germline CDR1 is SGHDN and CDR2 is FVKESK. The CDR3 sequence is 14 residues long. Trimming shortened V by 1 base and J by 9 bases, and 13 bases separated the two germline ends. The CDR3 region is CASSQAPGNGEQFF. The CDR3 DNA follows: TGTGCCAGCAGCCAAGCTCCGGGTAACGGTGAGCAGTTCTTC.

To note about this clonotype: This may be a read error, as it is one base from a much larger clone. The V and J genes are TRBV18 and TRBJ2-3, with TRBD1 matching 9 bases. The CDR3 runs to 14 residues. Germline V gene data show CDR1 as KGHSH and CDR2 as LQKENI. The CDR3, as DNA: TGTGCCAGCTCAACGGGACAGGGCACAGGTACGCAGTATTTT. Translation: CASSTGQGTGTQYF.

In this sample, this clonotype turned up a few times. The chain combines TRBV14 with TRBJ2-3, with 7 positions matching TRBD2. CDR1 and CDR2 from the germline V gene are SGHDN and FVKESK. The CDR3 covers 13 residues. Trimming removed 2 bases from V and 10 bases from J; junction bases left unmatched: 6. The CDR3 spells CASSQFREGPQYF. Written as DNA, the CDR3 is TGTGCCAGCAGCCAATTCAGGGAGGGACCGCAGTATTTT. The complete variable domain, with remaining parts taken from reference TRBV14 and TRBJ2-3, reads EAGVTQFPSHSVIEKGQTVTLRCDPISGHDNLYWYRRVMGKEIKFLLHFVKESKQDESGMPNNRFLAERTGGTYSTLKVQPAELEDSGVYFCASSQFREGPQYFGPGTRLTVL.

V is TRBV28 and J is TRBJ1-2, with a weak D call TRBD1 (6 bases). The CDR3 extends over 16 amino acids. Germline loops: CDR1 MDHEN, CDR2 SYDVKM. The ends were cut back, 7 bases at V and 4 bases at J, with 22 bases in the middle. The CDR3 nucleotides are TGTGCCAGCACCCTCGGGGGTGGGGGGCAAGGCTATGGCTACACCTTC. This translates into CASTLGGGGQGYGYTF.

This clonotype was seen a few times. A much larger clone is a single base away; this may be a read error. The chain carries TRBV11-2 and TRBJ2-1; no reliable D call. Deletions cut 6 bases from V and 10 bases from J, with 16 bases between. This CDR3 region has 13 residues. Germline V gene lookup returns CDR1 SGHAT and CDR2 FQNNGV. The CDR3 nucleotides read TGTGCCAGCAGACGAACATCAGGTTACGAGCAGTTCTTC. Its translation is CASRRTSGYEQFF.

The chain is built from TRBV20-1 and TRBJ1-6, with TRBD1 as a possible D gene (5 bases). V was trimmed by 7 bases and J by 10 bases, leaving 23 bases between them. This CDR3 spans 15 amino acids. Germline V gives CDR1 DFQATT, CDR2 SNEGSKA (reference sequence). Written as DNA, the CDR3 is TGCAGTGTTCAGTCCGGACAACTCCAGGGCTCACCCCTCCACTTT. Its protein product is CSVQSGQLQGSPLHF.

This clonotype was seen only a few times. The gene calls are TRBV20-1 and TRBJ1-1, with D unresolved. The V end was cut by 2 bases, the J end by 5 bases, with 12 bases between. Germline-derived CDR1 and CDR2 are DFQATT and SNEGSKA (reference sequence). This CDR3 region has 13 residues. In DNA form, the CDR3 reads TGCAGTGCTAGACCCGGCAGGCCTACTGAAGCTTTCTTT. Encoded protein: CSARPGRPTEAFF.

Ten or more counts support this clonotype. The chain combines TRBV27 with TRBJ2-3; 12 nucleotides line up with TRBD1. With V trimmed by 5 bases and J by 6 bases, 3 bases remained unmatched. This CDR3 is 14 amino acids long. In germline, CDR1 is MNHEY, CDR2 SMNVEV (reference sequence). The CDR3 DNA reads as TGTGCCAGCAGTCCCGGGACAGGGGGCGATACGCAGTATTTT. Translating it yields CASSPGTGGDTQYF.

This sequence joins TRBV28 and TRBJ1-2; D not resolved. Trimming stripped 4 bases from V and 8 bases from J, with 14 bases between. This CDR3 contains 13 residues. In germline, CDR1 is MDHEN, CDR2 SYDVKM. CDR3 amino acids: CASSSLFLGGYTF. CDR3 DNA sequence: TGTGCCAGCAGTTCCCTCTTTCTTGGGGGCTACACCTTC.

This clonotype has just a few counts. The V and J genes are TRBV20-1 and TRBJ2-4, with D perhaps assigned TRBD1 or TRBD2 (5 bases each). The V gene's germline CDR1 is DFQATT and CDR2 SNEGSKA (reference sequence). This CDR3 spans 14 amino acids. V shed 0 bases and J shed 5 bases, with 11 bases lying between them. The CDR3 DNA sequence: TGCAGTGCTAGAGAGGTCAGAGGGGAAAACATTCAGTACTTC. Translating gives CSAREVRGENIQYF.

The rearrangement links TRBV20-1 to TRBJ2-3; 8 nucleotides line up with TRBD2. The germline V gene has CDR1 DFQATT and CDR2 SNEGSKA (reference sequence). This CDR3 spans 14 amino acids. Trimming took 3 bases from V and 3 from J; bases not matched to a gene: 5. The CDR3 reads CSASGGAPTDTQYF. DNA of the CDR3: TGCAGTGCTAGCGGGGGGGCTCCAACAGATACGCAGTATTTT.

In its sample, this clonotype was seen a few times. V is TRBV24-1 and J is TRBJ2-5, with D tentatively TRBD1 (5 bases). This CDR3 is built from 13 residues. The V and J ends lost 3 bases and 5 bases respectively, with 9 bases between them. CDR1 is KGHDR, CDR2 SFDVKD, per germline. CDR3 bases: TGTGCCACCAGTGATAGGGGTTTGGAGACCCAGTACTTC. It translates to CATSDRGLETQYF.

The V gene is TRBV20-1, the J gene TRBJ1-1; no clear D. The CDR3 loop spans 12 amino acids. V was cut by 6 bases and J by 10 bases, with 18 bases left in between. CDR1 and CDR2 from the germline V gene are DFQATT and SNEGSKA (reference sequence). The CDR3 sequence: CSAPDTAERAFF. The CDR3 DNA reads as TGCAGTGCCCCAGACACCGCGGAAAGAGCTTTCTTT.

Regarding this clonotype: One junction end does not reproduce the germline sequence, and a read error may be involved. The CDR3 sequence: CTSSFQGQYGTEAFF. CDR3 nucleotides: TGTACCAGCAGCTTCCAGGGACAGTATGGAACTGAAGCTTTCTTT. The gene calls are TRBV7-9 and TRBJ1-1, with 7 bases fitting TRBD1. The CDR3 is 15 amino acids. Germline-derived CDR1 and CDR2 are SEHNR and FQNEAQ (reference sequence).

This clonotype appeared a few times. The J gene is TRBJ1-5, the V gene TRBV6-2 or TRBV6-3; D is possibly TRBD1 (5 bases). The CDR3 loop spans 14 amino acids. Germline lookup yields CDR1 MNHEY and CDR2 SVGEGT. The germline V and J ends were trimmed by 7 bases and 7 bases, with 17 bases remaining between them. CDR3 in amino acids: CASTSRGRPQPQHF. In DNA, the CDR3 is TGTGCCAGCACGAGTAGGGGCAGACCACAGCCCCAGCATTTT.